This passage covers 14 T cell receptor beta chains from one sample sequenced in a study of T cell responses to AZD1222 COVID-19 vaccine. This table comes from immunoSEQ multiplex PCR, and its TCRdb copy is limited to in-frame clones, with some not included. The sample shows 150,000 or so clones, 90% of them seen only once. Sequencing used peripheral blood, obtained on day 0 of AZD1222 vaccination. Receptor source: an adult in good health.

This chain connects TRBV5-1 to TRBJ1-4, with D unclear. The V end was cut by 0 bases, the J end by 5 bases, with 8 bases between. The CDR3 sequence is 14 residues long. In germline, CDR1 is SGHRS, CDR2 YFSETQ. CDR3 nucleotides: TGCGCCAGCAGCTTGGGGATGCACAATGAAAAACTGTTTTTT. The encoded protein is CASSLGMHNEKLFF.

The rearrangement uses TRBV19 and TRBJ2-7; D is perhaps TRBD1 or TRBD2 (5 bases each). Germline CDR1 LNHDA, CDR2 SQIVND (reference sequence). V lost 5 bases to trimming and J lost 4 bases, with 6 bases between them. The CDR3 is 11 residues long. The CDR3 here is CASSWGYEQYF. DNA of the CDR3: TGTGCCAGTAGTTGGGGGTACGAGCAGTACTTC. The full variable domain, its missing parts supplied by reference TRBV19 and TRBJ2-7, is DGGITQSPKYLFRKEGQNVTLSCEQNLNHDAMYWYRQDPGQGLRLIYYSQIVNDFQKGDIAEGYSVSREKKESFPLTVTSAQKNPTAFYLCASSWGYEQYFGPGTRLTVT.

This clone was detected only once. The chain joins TRBV2 to TRBJ1-2; a weak D match, TRBD1 (5 bases). The V end lost 0 bases, the J end lost 6 bases, and 20 bases lay between the germline ends. Germline V lookup: CDR1 SNHLY, CDR2 FYNNEI. CDR3 length equals 17 residues. CDR3 bases: TGTGCCAGCAGTGAAGCGCCAAGGGTAGGGGCGGACGATGGCTACACCTTC. Translating it yields CASSEAPRVGADDGYTF.

The chain joins TRBV30 to TRBJ2-6, with D perhaps being TRBD1 or TRBD2 (6 bases each). Germline lookup yields CDR1 GTSNPN and CDR2 SVGIG (reference sequence). The CDR3 loop spans 17 amino acids. Trimming took off 1 base at V and 0 bases at J, with 13 bases between the two ends. The CDR3 here is CAWSAIQGLSGANVLTF. The CDR3 region has the DNA TGTGCCTGGAGTGCCATACAGGGACTCTCTGGGGCCAACGTCCTGACTTTC. Using reference TRBV30 and TRBJ2-6 for the parts outside the CDR3, the full variable domain is SQTIHQWPATLVQPVGSPLSLECTVEGTSNPNLYWYRQAAGRGLQLLFYSVGIGQISSEVPQNLSASRPQDRQFILSSKKLLLSDSGFYLCAWSAIQGLSGANVLTFGAGSRLTVL.

The rearrangement links TRBV3-1 (or the pseudogene TRBV3-2) to TRBJ1-2; D is uncertain. Germline V CDR1 and CDR2: LGHDT, YNNKEL (reference sequence). This CDR3 spans 14 amino acids. The V gene lost 4 bases and the J gene lost 12 bases, with 21 bases spanning the gap. CDR3 in amino acids: CASSPTQNARTDTF. The CDR3 DNA sequence: TGTGCCAGCAGCCCTACCCAAAATGCCAGGACCGACACCTTC.

This chain uses TRBV4-1 with TRBJ1-4; a possible D gene is TRBD1 (6 bases). Germline lookup yields CDR1 MGHRA and CDR2 YSYEKL. Trimming shortened V by 2 bases and J by 6 bases, and 13 bases separated the two germline ends. CDR3 size: 15 residues. The CDR3 protein is CASSQSGTTHEKLFF. Here the CDR3 DNA reads TGCGCCAGCAGCCAATCCGGGACAACACATGAAAAACTGTTTTTT.

The chain employs TRBV6-2 or TRBV6-3 and TRBJ2-3; TRBD2 agrees at 8 bases. The CDR3 is 18 amino acids. From germline, CDR1 is MNHEY and CDR2 SVGEGT. V trimming: 3 bases; J trimming: 0 bases; junction bases outside the gene matches: 11. This CDR3 is CASSYRRGDVKSTDTQYF. The CDR3 bases are TGTGCCAGCAGTTATCGGCGGGGGGACGTTAAAAGCACAGATACGCAGTATTTT.

This rearrangement joins TRBV10-1 to TRBJ1-5; D remains ambiguous. This CDR3 has 13 residues. Trimming removed 5 bases from V and 3 bases from J, with 8 bases in between. The germline V gene encodes CDR1 WNHNN and CDR2 SYGVQD (reference sequence). CDR3 DNA: TGCGCCAGCAGTCCTGGCCCCAATCAGCCCCAGCATTTT. It translates to CASSPGPNQPQHF.

The chain combines TRBV6-4 with TRBJ1-4, with a tentative D call TRBD1 (5 bases). V shed 6 bases and J shed 10 bases, with 18 bases lying between them. Germline assignment: CDR1 MRHNA and CDR2 SNTAGT. CDR3 length: 14 amino acids. CDR3 protein: CASSSGEVGGKLFF. The CDR3 bases are TGTGCCAGCAGCTCCGGGGAGGTTGGGGGAAAACTGTTTTTT.

The rearrangement uses TRBV6-6 and TRBJ2-1, with 10 bases identical to TRBD2. From germline, CDR1 is MNHNY and CDR2 SVGAGI (reference sequence). Trimming cost V 5 bases and J 8 bases; bases outside gene matches: 9. The CDR3 contains 15 residues. CDR3 in amino acids: CASSERGGPGYEQFF. Written as DNA, the CDR3 is TGTGCCAGCAGTGAGCGGGGGGGCCCCGGTTATGAGCAGTTCTTC.

This rearrangement joins TRBV7-6 to TRBJ2-1, with TRBD2 matching 8 bases. Germline lookup yields CDR1 SGHVS and CDR2 FNYEAQ. The CDR3 runs 17 residues. J was trimmed by 2 bases and V by 2 bases; bases with no gene match: 8. The CDR3 protein is CASSLQLGGGPYNEQFF. CDR3 DNA: TGTGCCAGCAGCTTACAACTCGGGGGGGGCCCCTACAATGAGCAGTTCTTC. The variable domain in full, completed from reference TRBV7-6 and TRBJ2-1, reads GAGVSQSPRYKVTKRGQDVALRCDPISGHVSLYWYRQALGQGPEFLTYFNYEAQQDKSGLPNDRFSAERPEGSISTLTIQRTEQRDSAMYRCASSLQLGGGPYNEQFFGPGTRLTVL.

The gene calls are TRBV2 and TRBJ2-5, with TRBD2 matching over 10 bases. This CDR3 has 15 amino acids. V shed 5 bases, J shed 5 bases, and the junction held 8 bases outside the gene matches. From germline, CDR1 is SNHLY and CDR2 FYNNEI. This chain's CDR3 is CASSLLAGDQETQYF. Written as DNA, the CDR3 is TGTGCCAGCAGTCTTCTAGCGGGGGATCAGGAGACCCAGTACTTC.

The chain recombines TRBV7-3 with TRBJ2-7, with D tentatively TRBD1 (6 bases). In germline, CDR1 is SGHTA, CDR2 FQGTGA. This CDR3 has 15 amino acids. Trimming cost V 2 bases and J 1 base, with 12 bases left between them. The chain's CDR3 is CASSLDATGSYEQYF. CDR3 nucleotide sequence: TGTGCCAGCAGCTTAGACGCGACAGGATCCTACGAGCAGTACTTC.

The J gene is TRBJ1-1, the V gene TRBV19, with TRBD1 identical over 8 bases. Germline assignment: CDR1 LNHDA and CDR2 SQIVND (reference sequence). The CDR3 is 13 amino acids. The junction had 4 bases not matched to a gene; V was cut back by 6 bases and J by 4 bases. The CDR3 sequence is CASRQQGGTEAFF. The CDR3, as DNA: TGTGCCAGTAGGCAACAGGGGGGCACTGAAGCTTTCTTT.